The 30 T cell receptor beta chains given below trace back to one sample, sequenced in a study of OX40 agonist ivuxolimab in advanced cancers. TCRdb keeps only in-frame clones here, not all; method: immunoSEQ multiplex PCR. The sample records approximately 70,000 clones, around 90% being singletons. The sequencing here drew on CD4+ or CD8+ T cells sorted from blood, taken in a trial of the OX40 agonist ivuxolimab. Receptor source: an adult with an advanced solid tumor such as melanoma, head and neck, liver or kidney cancer.

V usage is TRBV6-6 and J usage is TRBJ2-4, with D possibly called TRBD1 or TRBD2 (5 bases each). The CDR3 runs to 13 residues. Trimming took off 10 bases at V and 11 bases at J, with 21 bases between the two ends. Looked up from germline, CDR1 is MNHNY and CDR2 is SVGAGI (reference sequence). The CDR3 sequence is CAIAVSGQHLQYF. In DNA form, the CDR3 reads TGTGCCATAGCAGTATCGGGGCAGCATCTTCAGTACTTC.

The chain combines TRBV11-2 with TRBJ2-7, with 7 bases that match TRBD2. The CDR3 consists of 15 residues. The ends lost 6 bases at V and 3 bases at J; junction bases unmatched: 11. Germline loops: CDR1 SGHAT, CDR2 FQNNGV. The CDR3 nucleotides are TGTGCCAGCAGTATCACTATGGGACTATACTACGAGCAGTACTTC. Residues: CASSITMGLYYEQYF. The full variable domain, in which reference TRBV11-2 and TRBJ2-7 provide the parts outside the CDR3, is EAGVAQSPRYKIIEKRQSVAFWCNPISGHATLYWYQQILGQGPKLLIQFQNNGVVDDSQLPKDRFSAERLKGVDSTLKIQPAKLEDSAVYLCASSITMGLYYEQYFGPGTRLTVT.

The chain has TRBV5-1 and TRBJ1-5; tentatively, D is TRBD1 (5 bases). The CDR3 contains 14 residues. Between the trimmed V and J ends, which lost 0 bases and 1 base, there was a span of 5 bases. Germline V gives CDR1 SGHRS, CDR2 YFSETQ. The chain's CDR3 is CASSLGGSNQPQHF. CDR3 sequence (DNA): TGCGCCAGCAGCTTGGGGGGGAGCAATCAGCCCCAGCATTTT.

V usage is TRBV27 and J usage is TRBJ2-7; no clear D gene. The CDR3 is 11 amino acids. Germline V gives CDR1 MNHEY, CDR2 SMNVEV (reference sequence). Trimming removed 4 bases at V and 5 bases at J, with 6 bases between. The CDR3, as DNA: TGTGCCAGCAGTTACGTCCACGAGCAGTACTTC. This codes for CASSYVHEQYF.

The chain has TRBV5-1 and TRBJ2-2; TRBD1 might be the D (5 bases). In germline, CDR1 is SGHRS, CDR2 YFSETQ. This CDR3 is 15 amino acids long. V lost 0 bases, J lost 4 bases, and 10 bases lay in between. The CDR3 reads CASSLDQTVTGELFF. In DNA form, the CDR3 reads TGCGCCAGCAGCTTGGACCAGACAGTCACCGGGGAGCTGTTTTTT.

As to this clone: This specimen includes other DNA sequences encoding the same CDR3. V usage is TRBV28 and J usage is TRBJ1-5; D is undetermined. V shed 9 bases and J shed 0 bases, with 9 bases lying between them. Germline lookup yields CDR1 MDHEN and CDR2 SYDVKM. The CDR3 covers 13 residues. The CDR3 sequence: CASRAHSNQPQHF. The CDR3 nucleotides read TGTGCCAGTAGGGCCCATAGCAATCAGCCCCAGCATTTT.

V and J are TRBV7-2 and TRBJ2-1, with 12 bases that match TRBD2. Germline lookup yields CDR1 SGHTA and CDR2 FQGNSA. With 5 bases clipped from V and 7 bases from J, the junction kept 12 bases outside the gene matches. This CDR3 has 17 residues. DNA for the CDR3: TGTGCCAGCAGCGCAAGACTAGCGGGAGATGTTAAGAATGAGCAGTTCTTC. As protein: CASSARLAGDVKNEQFF.

The chain couples TRBV30 to TRBJ1-6; the match to TRBD1 covers 9 bases. The germline V gene encodes CDR1 GTSNPN and CDR2 SVGIG (reference sequence). Trimming took 0 bases from V and 9 from J; bases not matched to a gene: 6. This CDR3 has 15 residues. Written as DNA, the CDR3 is TGTGCCTGGAGTGTAATCGACAGGGGGACTTCACCCCTCCACTTT. Residues: CAWSVIDRGTSPLHF.

This clone was seen a single time. The V call is TRBV5-4, the J call TRBJ2-5, with 11 bases lining up with TRBD2. Trimming took 4 bases from V and 4 from J; bases not matched to a gene: 6. Germline V gene sequence: CDR1 SGHNT, CDR2 YYREEE (reference sequence). The CDR3 has 15 residues. The CDR3 loop reads CASSRPGTSGETQYF. The DNA for the CDR3 is TGTGCCAGCAGCCGACCAGGGACTAGCGGAGAGACCCAGTACTTC.

The J gene is TRBJ2-3, the V gene TRBV5-4; D may be TRBD2 (5 bases). CDR1 and CDR2 (germline): SGHNT, YYREEE (reference sequence). The germline V and J ends were trimmed by 4 bases and 3 bases, with 12 bases remaining between them. The CDR3 runs to 14 residues. The CDR3 coding sequence is TGTGCCAGCAGCGACGCGGGCAGGACAGATACGCAGTATTTT. It is translated as CASSDAGRTDTQYF.

The rearrangement links TRBV5-4 to TRBJ2-1; D possibly uses TRBD1 or TRBD2 (6 bases each). Germline V gene data show CDR1 as SGHNT and CDR2 as YYREEE (reference sequence). Trimming removed 4 bases at V and 8 bases at J, with 22 bases between. This CDR3 comprises 16 residues. In DNA, the CDR3 is TGTGCCAGCAGCCCCCCGGTGGGGGGCGAATTAGATGAGCAGTTCTTC. Its translation: CASSPPVGGELDEQFF. The full variable domain, its missing parts supplied by reference TRBV5-4 and TRBJ2-1, is ETGVTQSPTHLIKTRGQQVTLRCSSQSGHNTVSWYQQALGQGPQFIFQYYREEENGRGNFPPRFSGLQFPNYSSELNVNALELDDSALYLCASSPPVGGELDEQFFGPGTRLTVL.

For the CDR3, the DNA is TGTGCCAGTGGCCGGGCTGGGAATAATGAAAAACTGTTTTTT. Translation: CASGRAGNNEKLFF. The chain couples TRBV19 to TRBJ1-4; D unclear. This CDR3 comprises 14 residues. Trimming removed 8 bases at V and 4 bases at J, with 14 bases between. Germline CDR1 and CDR2: LNHDA and SQIVND (reference sequence). Drawing the rest from reference TRBV19 and TRBJ1-4, the complete variable domain is DGGITQSPKYLFRKEGQNVTLSCEQNLNHDAMYWYRQDPGQGLRLIYYSQIVNDFQKGDIAEGYSVSREKKESFPLTVTSAQKNPTAFYLCASGRAGNNEKLFFGSGTQLSVL.

The chain carries TRBV28 and TRBJ1-4; no clear D gene. The germline V and J ends were trimmed by 10 bases and 0 bases, with 18 bases remaining between them. The CDR3 is 16 residues long. Looked up from germline, CDR1 is MDHEN and CDR2 is SYDVKM. As DNA, the CDR3 is TGTGCCACCACAAATCATGGAGCCGCAACTAATGAAAAACTGTTTTTT. The encoded protein is CATTNHGAATNEKLFF.

The V call is TRBV6-4, the J call TRBJ1-5; perhaps TRBD1 as D (5 bases). V lost 2 bases, J lost 0 bases, and 20 bases lay in between. Looked up from germline, CDR1 is MRHNA and CDR2 is SNTAGT. This CDR3 contains 19 residues. CDR3 loop: CASSDGAGGRIYSNQPQHF. The CDR3 DNA reads TGTGCCAGCAGTGACGGAGCGGGGGGGAGGATTTATAGCAATCAGCCCCAGCATTTT.

The CDR3 DNA reads TGTGCCAGCAAGGGACAGGGTAGCGATGGCTACACCTTC. Its translation is CASKGQGSDGYTF. The chain combines TRBV2 with TRBJ1-2, with TRBD1 identical over 9 bases. The ends lost 7 bases at V and 6 bases at J; junction bases unmatched: 6. CDR3 length: 13 amino acids. Germline V gives CDR1 SNHLY, CDR2 FYNNEI. The full variable domain, completed using reference TRBV2 and TRBJ1-2, is EPEVTQTPSHQVTQMGQEVILRCVPISNHLYFYWYRQILGQKVEFLVSFYNNEISEKSEIFDDQFSVERPDGSNFTLKIRSTKLEDSAMYFCASKGQGSDGYTFGSGTRLTVV.

The J gene is TRBJ2-1, the V gene TRBV18; D is tentatively TRBD1 or TRBD2 (5 bases each). This CDR3 is built from 15 residues. V shed 3 bases and J shed 5 bases, with 14 bases lying between them. Germline V gene data show CDR1 as KGHSH and CDR2 as LQKENI. For the CDR3, the DNA is TGTGCCAGCTCACCCGGACAACTAGACAACAATGAGCAGTTCTTC. Translating gives CASSPGQLDNNEQFF.

CDR3 sequence (DNA): TGCGCCAGCAGCCTCCGGGGCCAGTACTTC. Its protein product is CASSLRGQYF. The V and J genes are TRBV10-1 and TRBJ2-7; tentatively, D is TRBD1 or TRBD2 (5 bases each). Germline V gene data show CDR1 as WNHNN and CDR2 as SYGVQD (reference sequence). This CDR3 has 10 residues. V was shortened by 6 bases and J by 10 bases, with 10 bases between the two germline ends.

The J gene is TRBJ1-4, the V gene TRBV7-9; no firm D call. The length of the CDR3 is 15 residues. Looked up from germline, CDR1 is SEHNR and CDR2 is FQNEAQ (reference sequence). V lost 5 bases, J lost 4 bases, and 14 bases lay in between. CDR3 in DNA: TGTGCCAGCAGCCAATGGACGATTGGTAATGAAAAACTGTTTTTT. It translates to CASSQWTIGNEKLFF.

The CDR3 DNA sequence: TGTGCCAGCAGCCAGGGGCAGAATCAGCCCCAGCATTTT. This sequence encodes CASSQGQNQPQHF. The gene calls are TRBV14 and TRBJ1-5; maybe TRBD1 (5 bases). V dropped 3 bases and J dropped 4 bases, with 7 bases sitting between them. There are 13 residues in the CDR3. Germline V gives CDR1 SGHDN, CDR2 FVKESK.

This sequence joins TRBV18 and TRBJ2-6; tentative D call: TRBD1 (6 bases). Germline CDR1 reads KGHSH; CDR2 reads LQKENI. V lost 0 bases to trimming and J lost 0 bases, with 9 bases between them. The CDR3 has 17 residues. The CDR3 region has the DNA TGTGCCAGCTCACCACCGATAGGGGGCTCTGGGGCCAACGTCCTGACTTTC. Translating it yields CASSPPIGGSGANVLTF. The full variable domain, its missing parts supplied by reference TRBV18 and TRBJ2-6, is NAGVMQNPRHLVRRRGQEARLRCSPMKGHSHVYWYRQLPEEGLKFMVYLQKENIIDESGMPKERFSAEFPKEGPSILRIQQVVRGDSAAYFCASSPPIGGSGANVLTFGAGSRLTVL.

This chain connects TRBV11-2 to TRBJ2-7; D uncertain. This CDR3 has 13 amino acids. The germline gives CDR1 SGHAT, CDR2 FQNNGV. V dropped 3 bases and J dropped 2 bases, with 8 bases sitting between them. The CDR3 DNA sequence: TGTGCCAGCAGCTTGTCAGTTACCTACGAGCAGTACTTC. Amino acids: CASSLSVTYEQYF.

The V gene is TRBV5-5, the J gene TRBJ1-1; D is uncertain. The V end was cut by 6 bases, the J end by 4 bases, with 16 bases between. CDR1 and CDR2 from the germline V gene are SGHKS and YYEKEE (reference sequence). The CDR3 is 14 residues long. This CDR3 is CASTVGTISTEAFF. The CDR3 DNA follows: TGTGCCAGCACTGTAGGAACCATAAGCACTGAAGCTTTCTTT.

The chain uses TRBV2 and TRBJ1-6; the D gene is possibly TRBD1 (6 bases). Deletions cut 6 bases from V and 5 bases from J, with 8 bases between. Germline V gene sequence: CDR1 SNHLY, CDR2 FYNNEI. The length of the CDR3 is 13 residues. CDR3 sequence: CASRWTDNSPLHF. The CDR3 DNA reads TGTGCCAGCAGATGGACAGATAATTCACCCCTCCACTTT.

The CDR3 spells CASSYRPANEQFF. CDR3 DNA sequence: TGTGCCAGCAGTTATAGACCCGCCAATGAGCAGTTCTTC. The rearrangement joins TRBV6-5 to TRBJ2-1; D not resolved. CDR3 size: 13 residues. Trimming took 3 bases from V and 6 from J, leaving 9 bases between them. Germline V CDR1 and CDR2: MNHEY, SVGAGI.

The rearrangement joins TRBV7-9 to TRBJ1-1; 8 nucleotides agree with TRBD1. V shed 5 bases and J 5 bases; nucleotides not matched to a gene: 13. CDR1 and CDR2 (germline): SEHNR, FQNEAQ (reference sequence). The CDR3 runs to 16 residues. The CDR3 region has the DNA TGTGCCAGCAGCCCGGACAGGGTGTCGAAGGTTACTGAAGCTTTCTTT. It yields the protein CASSPDRVSKVTEAFF.

This clone was seen a few times. The V and J genes are TRBV28 and TRBJ2-3, with 9 bases matching TRBD2. Germline CDR1 MDHEN, CDR2 SYDVKM. The junction had 7 bases not matched to a gene; V was cut back by 4 bases and J by 2 bases. This CDR3 has 16 residues. In nucleotides, the CDR3 is TGTGCCAGCAGTTACCGGAGACTAGCGGTCACAGATACGCAGTATTTT. The encoded protein is CASSYRRLAVTDTQYF.

This rearrangement joins TRBV6-1 to TRBJ2-5; D gene ambiguous. The V gene's germline CDR1 is MNHNS and CDR2 SASEGT. Between the trimmed V and J ends, which lost 2 bases and 5 bases, there was a span of 18 bases. This CDR3 is built from 16 residues. The CDR3 DNA follows: TGTGCCAGCAGTGAAATTTTTGTGACCAGTGGGGAGACCCAGTACTTC. This sequence encodes CASSEIFVTSGETQYF.

This sequence joins TRBV2 and TRBJ1-5, with unresolved D. Germline loops: CDR1 SNHLY, CDR2 FYNNEI. The CDR3 is 13 amino acids. Deletions cut 7 bases from V and 5 bases from J, with 12 bases between. The CDR3 region has the DNA TGTGCCAGCACTAGACTCGAGGATCAGCCCCAGCATTTT. Translated, it gives CASTRLEDQPQHF.

The CDR3, as DNA: TGCAGCGTTAAAAAACAGGGAGTCTACGAGCAGTACTTC. Its translation is CSVKKQGVYEQYF. This chain joins TRBV29-1 and TRBJ2-7, with a tentative D call TRBD1 (6 bases). Trimming shortened V by 5 bases and J by 3 bases, and 14 bases separated the two germline ends. In germline, CDR1 is SQVTM, CDR2 ANQGSEA. This CDR3 comprises 13 residues.

This clone was counted a single time. CDR3 amino acids: CASTLGGTAYNEQFF. The CDR3 DNA reads as TGTGCCAGCACCTTGGGGGGAACAGCGTACAATGAGCAGTTCTTC. This rearrangement joins TRBV7-2 to TRBJ2-1; tentatively, D is TRBD2 (6 bases). The CDR3 has 15 residues. In germline, CDR1 is SGHTA, CDR2 FQGNSA. V lost 7 bases and J lost 4, with 17 bases in between.